Detailed here is one T cell receptor (beta chain). The data stem from a study of CD8 T cells in ankylosing spondylitis. Using its own MiXCR run on the 5' RACE reads, TCRdb lists one record per CDR3 protein. The sample contains about 160,000 distinct CDR3 sequences, around 16% of which appear only once. V shed 5 bases, J shed 2 bases, and the junction held 2 bases outside the gene matches. Germline V gene data show CDR1 as ENHRY and CDR2 as SYGVKD. CDR3 length: 13 residues. The chain links TRBV10-3 to TRBJ1-1; 7 nucleotides match TRBD1. The sample comprised blood, either unsorted or a sorted T cell fraction (not recorded which). The TCR originated in a male donor with ankylosing spondylitis or in good health (not recorded which). The CDR3, as DNA: TGTGCCATCAGTTCAGGGGGAAACACTGAAGCTTTCTTT. Its protein product is CAISSGGNTEAFF.